Below, 10 T cell receptor beta chains from the same sample are listed, as sequenced in a study of blood T cell repertoires in COVID-19 (dated by TCRdb to between 2020 and 2021). Libraries were prepared through the immunoSEQ multiplex PCR assay. TCRdb carries this immuneACCESS record with in-frame sequences only. Its versions omit some clonotypes, under half of them owing to an unresolved V gene in the studies checked, with the rest unexplained. In all, the sample holds about 160,000 clones, and about 86% of those were seen once. The ten top clones hold around 3.3% of the sample. Sequencing was performed on peripheral blood. Every receptor here comes from a man in his 70s with acute or convalescent COVID-19.

The chain links TRBV27 to TRBJ2-1, with 9 positions matching TRBD1. The CDR3 loop spans 16 amino acids. Germline lookup yields CDR1 MNHEY and CDR2 SMNVEV (reference sequence). V lost 2 bases to trimming and J lost 4 bases; unmatched junction nucleotides: 6. CDR3 sequence reads: CASSLRATGGYNEQFF. Written as DNA, the CDR3 is TGTGCCAGCAGTTTAAGGGCGACAGGGGGGTACAATGAGCAGTTCTTC.

The V and J genes are TRBV5-6 and TRBJ1-2, with D hard to call. CDR1 is SGHDT and CDR2 is YYEEEE in the germline V gene. V lost 2 bases to trimming and J lost 2 bases, with 7 bases between them. The CDR3 consists of 13 residues. CDR3 sequence reads: CASSFGQNYGYTF. CDR3 DNA: TGTGCCAGCAGCTTTGGGCAGAACTATGGCTACACCTTC.

J is TRBJ2-1 and V is TRBV19; 8 positions match TRBD2. With V trimmed by 3 bases and J by 9 bases, 7 bases remained unmatched. The CDR3 spans 14 residues. Looked up from germline, CDR1 is LNHDA and CDR2 is SQIVND (reference sequence). The CDR3 loop reads CASSIATSGGEQFF. CDR3 in DNA: TGTGCCAGTAGTATCGCCACTAGCGGCGGTGAGCAGTTCTTC. Supplemented by reference TRBV19 and TRBJ2-1, the full variable domain reads DGGITQSPKYLFRKEGQNVTLSCEQNLNHDAMYWYRQDPGQGLRLIYYSQIVNDFQKGDIAEGYSVSREKKESFPLTVTSAQKNPTAFYLCASSIATSGGEQFFGPGTRLTVL.

The chain recombines TRBV19 with TRBJ2-5; TRBD1 matches 8 bases. From germline, CDR1 is LNHDA and CDR2 SQIVND (reference sequence). The J segment lost 1 base and the V segment lost 4 bases, leaving 2 bases of the junction unmatched. The CDR3 extends over 14 amino acids. CDR3 residues: CASSTTGAQETQYF. The CDR3 DNA sequence: TGTGCCAGTAGTACGACAGGGGCCCAAGAGACCCAGTACTTC.

The J gene is TRBJ1-6, the V gene TRBV5-5, with TRBD1 matching over 9 bases. J gave up 9 bases and V 4 bases, and 8 bases lay outside the gene matches. CDR1 is SGHKS, CDR2 YYEKEE, per germline (reference sequence). The CDR3 sequence is 15 residues long. The CDR3 DNA reads TGTGCCAGCAGCGCCCTCGGGACAGGGATTTCACCCCTCCACTTT. It encodes CASSALGTGISPLHF.

This clone showed up just a few times. The rearrangement joins TRBV12-5 to TRBJ2-2, with D perhaps matching TRBD1 (6 bases). Germline V gene sequence: CDR1 LGHNT, CDR2 FRNRAP. V gave up 6 bases and J gave up 6 bases, with 11 bases separating them. The CDR3 contains 13 residues. In nucleotides, the CDR3 is TGTGCTAGTGGACACAGGGCGGCCGGGGAGCTGTTTTTT. It codes for CASGHRAAGELFF.

The J gene is TRBJ1-2, the V gene TRBV11-2; TRBD1 aligns across 10 bases. Germline assignment: CDR1 SGHAT and CDR2 FQNNGV. V lost 3 bases and J lost 6; bases outside the gene matches: 4. CDR3 length: 14 residues. The CDR3 region is CASSFGQGVNGYTF. The CDR3 DNA reads as TGTGCCAGCAGCTTCGGACAGGGGGTAAATGGCTACACCTTC.

The V and J genes are TRBV6-5 and TRBJ1-1; D unresolved. Per the germline V gene, CDR1 is MNHEY and CDR2 is SVGAGI. V lost 7 bases, J lost 1 base, and 13 bases lay in between. The CDR3 extends over 14 amino acids. CDR3 region: CASIQRLANTEAFF. CDR3 nucleotide sequence: TGTGCCAGCATCCAGAGGTTAGCGAACACTGAAGCTTTCTTT.

The J gene is TRBJ2-3, the V gene TRBV9, with D maybe TRBD1 (5 bases). V was clipped by 3 bases and J by 1 base, with 15 bases between them. Per germline, CDR1 SGDLS and CDR2 YYNGEE. CDR3 length equals 16 residues. CDR3 sequence reads: CASSGGVGLGTDTQYF. In DNA form, the CDR3 reads TGTGCCAGCAGCGGTGGTGTGGGGCTAGGCACAGATACGCAGTATTTT. Combining the CDR3 with reference TRBV9 and TRBJ2-3 gives the whole variable domain DSGVTQTPKHLITATGQRVTLRCSPRSGDLSVYWYQQSLDQGLQFLIQYYNGEERAKGNILERFSAQQFPDLHSELNLSSLELGDSALYFCASSGGVGLGTDTQYFGPGTRLTVL.

The chain recombines TRBV3-1 (or the pseudogene TRBV3-2) with TRBJ1-4, with D possibly matching TRBD1 (6 bases). Germline assignment: CDR1 LGHDT and CDR2 YNNKEL (reference sequence). The germline V and J ends were trimmed by 1 base and 0 bases, with 15 bases remaining between them. CDR3 length equals 18 residues. This CDR3 is CASSQVTGIGATNEKLFF. The CDR3 DNA is TGTGCCAGCAGCCAAGTTACAGGGATCGGGGCAACTAATGAAAAACTGTTTTTT.